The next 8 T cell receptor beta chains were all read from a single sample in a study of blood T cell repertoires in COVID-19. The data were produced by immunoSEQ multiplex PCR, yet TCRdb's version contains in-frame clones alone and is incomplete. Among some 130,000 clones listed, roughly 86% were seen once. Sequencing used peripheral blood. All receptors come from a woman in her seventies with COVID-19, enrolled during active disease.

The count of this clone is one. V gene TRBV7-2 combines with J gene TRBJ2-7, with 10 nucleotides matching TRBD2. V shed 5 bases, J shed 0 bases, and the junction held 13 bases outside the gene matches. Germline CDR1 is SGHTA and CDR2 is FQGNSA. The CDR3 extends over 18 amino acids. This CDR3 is CASSALAGAFSSSYEQYF. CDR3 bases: TGTGCCAGCAGCGCGCTAGCGGGGGCCTTTTCGAGCTCCTACGAGCAGTACTTC.

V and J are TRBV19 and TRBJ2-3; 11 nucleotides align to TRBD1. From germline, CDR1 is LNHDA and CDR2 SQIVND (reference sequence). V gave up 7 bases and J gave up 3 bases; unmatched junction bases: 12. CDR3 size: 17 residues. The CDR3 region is CASKRTGGARPTDTQYF. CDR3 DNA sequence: TGTGCCAGTAAAAGGACAGGGGGCGCACGTCCGACAGATACGCAGTATTTT.

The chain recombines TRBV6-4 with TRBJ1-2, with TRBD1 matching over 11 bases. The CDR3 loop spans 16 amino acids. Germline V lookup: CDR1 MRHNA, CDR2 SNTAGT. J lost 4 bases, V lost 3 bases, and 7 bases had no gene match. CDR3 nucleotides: TGTGCCAGCAGTGAGACGGGACAGGGGGTTCCCTATGGCTACACCTTC. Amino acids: CASSETGQGVPYGYTF.

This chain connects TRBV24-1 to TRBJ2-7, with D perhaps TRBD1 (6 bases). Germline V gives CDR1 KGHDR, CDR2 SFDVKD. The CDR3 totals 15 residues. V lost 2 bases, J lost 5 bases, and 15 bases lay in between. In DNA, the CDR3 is TGTGCCACCAGTGATTCAGGCAGGGGCTACAACGAGCAGTACTTC. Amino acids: CATSDSGRGYNEQYF.

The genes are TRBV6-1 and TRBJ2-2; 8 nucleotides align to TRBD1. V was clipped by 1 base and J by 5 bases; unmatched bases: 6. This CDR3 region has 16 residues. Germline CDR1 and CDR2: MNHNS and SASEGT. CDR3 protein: CASSEVRGRKTGELFF. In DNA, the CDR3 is TGTGCCAGCAGTGAAGTCAGGGGGCGCAAAACCGGGGAGCTGTTTTTT.

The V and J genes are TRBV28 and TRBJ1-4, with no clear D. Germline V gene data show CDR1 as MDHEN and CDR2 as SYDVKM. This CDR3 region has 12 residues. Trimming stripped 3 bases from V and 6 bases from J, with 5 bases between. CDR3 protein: CASSFPDEKLFF. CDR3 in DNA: TGTGCCAGCAGTTTCCCGGATGAAAAACTGTTTTTT.

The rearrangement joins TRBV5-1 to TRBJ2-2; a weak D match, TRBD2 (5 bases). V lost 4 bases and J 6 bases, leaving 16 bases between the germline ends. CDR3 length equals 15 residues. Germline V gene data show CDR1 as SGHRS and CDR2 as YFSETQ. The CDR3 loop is CASSRSLDSAGELFF. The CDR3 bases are TGCGCCAGCAGCCGCTCACTAGATAGCGCCGGGGAGCTGTTTTTT.

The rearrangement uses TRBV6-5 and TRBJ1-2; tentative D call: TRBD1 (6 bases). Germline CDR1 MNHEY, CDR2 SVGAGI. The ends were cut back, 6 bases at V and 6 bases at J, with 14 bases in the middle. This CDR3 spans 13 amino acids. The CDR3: CASSQRTVNGYTF. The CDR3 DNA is TGTGCCAGCAGCCAGCGGACAGTGAATGGCTACACCTTC.